The 5 T cell receptor beta chains below come from one sample, sequenced in a study of OX40 agonist ivuxolimab in advanced cancers. Libraries were built with the immunoSEQ multiplex PCR assay. TCRdb retrieved this table from immuneACCESS and kept in-frame rearrangements only. Not all clones are present; in checked studies, unresolved V genes account for under half, and no reason is known for the remainder. The sample data list about 64,000 clones, and 80% to 85% of these were observed just once. The top ten hold just under 5% of the sample. The source was CD4+ or CD8+ T cells sorted from blood, collected in a trial of the OX40 agonist ivuxolimab. The receptor set was obtained from an adult with an advanced solid tumor such as melanoma, head and neck, liver or kidney cancer.

The genes are TRBV5-6 and TRBJ1-5; 8 nucleotides agree with TRBD1. The V gene's germline CDR1 is SGHDT and CDR2 YYEEEE. J was trimmed by 2 bases and V by 4 bases; bases with no gene match: 8. The CDR3 loop spans 16 amino acids. The CDR3 DNA reads TGTGCCAGCAGCCGACTCCCGGGACAGGGCAATCAGCCCCAGCATTTT. It specifies CASSRLPGQGNQPQHF.

The J gene is TRBJ1-2, the V gene TRBV2; D is unresolved. The CDR3 totals 12 residues. Trimming shortened V by 10 bases and J by 4 bases, and 13 bases separated the two germline ends. Germline values: CDR1 SNHLY, CDR2 FYNNEI. The chain's CDR3 is CATGDTPYGYTF. The CDR3 nucleotides are TGTGCCACCGGAGACACCCCCTATGGCTACACCTTC. Full variable domain (outside the CDR3, taken from reference TRBV2 and TRBJ1-2): EPEVTQTPSHQVTQMGQEVILRCVPISNHLYFYWYRQILGQKVEFLVSFYNNEISEKSEIFDDQFSVERPDGSNFTLKIRSTKLEDSAMYFCATGDTPYGYTFGSGTRLTVV.

The chain has TRBV2 and TRBJ2-7, with D possibly being TRBD2 (8 bases). Trimming took 8 bases from V and 3 from J, leaving 20 bases between them. This CDR3 is built from 15 residues. The germline V gene has CDR1 SNHLY and CDR2 FYNNEI. CDR3 region: CASRDRASGFYEQYF. In nucleotides, the CDR3 is TGTGCCAGCCGCGACAGGGCTAGCGGGTTCTACGAGCAGTACTTC.

This chain joins TRBV18 and TRBJ1-1; tentative D call: TRBD1 (5 bases). This CDR3 has 12 residues. The germline gives CDR1 KGHSH, CDR2 LQKENI. Deletions cut 1 base from V and 7 bases from J, with 7 bases between. The CDR3 spells CASSPRDGEAFF. The CDR3 DNA sequence: TGTGCCAGCTCACCACGGGACGGTGAAGCTTTCTTT.

This clone has only one observation. This chain links TRBV29-1 with TRBJ1-3; the D is unclear. V lost 6 bases and J 0 bases, leaving 3 bases between the germline ends. This CDR3 spans 11 amino acids. Germline V gene sequence: CDR1 SQVTM, CDR2 ANQGSEA. The DNA for the CDR3 is TGCAGCGTGGCCTCTGGAAACACCATATATTTT. Encoded protein: CSVASGNTIYF. The variable domain in full, completed from reference TRBV29-1 and TRBJ1-3, reads SAVISQKPSRDICQRGTSLTIQCQVDSQVTMMFWYRQQPGQSLTLIATANQGSEATYESGFVIDKFPISRPNLTFSTLTVSNMSPEDSSIYLCSVASGNTIYFGEGSWLTVV.